This record concerns one T cell receptor (beta chain) sequence. The ends lost 1 base at V and 0 bases at J; junction bases unmatched: 2. The CDR3 length is 16 residues. Germline V lookup: CDR1 LGHDT, CDR2 YNNKEL (reference sequence). These data come from a study of blood T cell repertoires in COVID-19. Across the whole study: The United States, Italy and Spain provided the acute and convalescent COVID-19 samples.

Measured with immunoSEQ multiplex PCR; TCRdb has only the in-frame clones, and not every one. The data hold a few hundred thousand clones, with less than 90% observed a single time. The TCR comes from a woman aged 55-69 years with COVID-19, enrolled during active disease. The V and J genes are TRBV3-1 (or the pseudogene TRBV3-2) and TRBJ2-3; 9 positions agree with TRBD2. The specimen was peripheral blood. The CDR3 DNA reads TGTGCCAGCAGCCAAGGACTAGCGGTGAGCACAGATACGCAGTATTTT. Translating gives CASSQGLAVSTDTQYF.